This TCR beta chain was captured by sequencing in a study of glioma-infiltrating T cells (dated by TCRdb to the mid-2010s). Background on the whole study: Low-grade gliomas were represented by WHO grade II oligodendrogliomas or astrocytomas, and glioblastomas were represented by WHO grade IV tumors that were sampled at initial rather than recurrent diagnosis. The study sequenced TCR alpha- and beta-chain repertoires from glioma tissue, from non-neoplastic brain tissue and from matched peripheral blood mononuclear cells. To measure divergence between tissue and blood T-cell populations, each tissue-infiltrating repertoire was compared with the peripheral blood repertoire of the same patient. For blood libraries, the target was about 4- to 11-fold sequencing coverage of some 1 million peripheral T cells. Before surgery, glioma patients were given dexamethasone for six or fewer days. Three low-grade glioma patients, several primary glioblastoma patients and three non-glioma patients contributing non-neoplastic brain tissue were included in the paired cohort. Findings and caveats that apply to the study as a whole: Patients with low tissue-blood divergence were marked by a signature set of shared blood CDR3 motifs, and that set was depleted in highly divergent patients. Only a very small number of CDR3 sequences turned up in both tissue and blood, a result put down to high CDR3 diversity combined with limited sampling. Small numbers underpinned the group comparisons: about 8 glioblastoma patients, three low-grade glioma patients and three non-neoplastic patients. VJ-independent divergence between tissue and blood was lower than expected in non-neoplastic patients but higher than expected in all gliomas, particularly low-grade gliomas.

TCR alpha and beta CDR3 regions were amplified with the iRepertoire nested amplicon-rescue multiplex PCR (arm-PCR) platform from RNA. For one-step reverse transcription and amplification, roughly 100-450 ng of tissue mRNA or PBMC total RNA was used as input. Following bead purification, Illumina adapters were added by a secondary multiplex PCR, and the libraries were gel-purified between 200 and 400 bp. Demultiplexing relied on internal 6-nucleotide barcodes carried by the libraries. Sequencing of the libraries was done on an Illumina MiSeq using 2x220 or 2x250 nucleotide paired-end reads. The paper's data handling went like this. Paired reads were merged with FLASH 1.2.11 and aligned to the GRCh37 human genome with BWA-MEM before extracting TRA and TRB reads. An IMGT-derived reference of cassette sequences and CDR3 motifs, with pseudogenes included, was used for V and J assignment. Three-frame translation of reads was performed, and productive CDR3s were defined as those with a C...FGXG motif and no stop codons. Unique combinations of V-J cassette pair and CDR3 amino acid sequence were defined as clonotypes. Reads were filtered by Hamming distance, with the threshold set by the sequence error rate of each sample in mapped regions. The public reads were quality trimmed at Q25 with fastp and then assembled into clones with MiXCR by TCRdb, keeping productive beta chains. All rows with the same CDR3 protein become a single entry with the most common DNA and genes. The V and J calls here are based on TCRdb, not the publication. This sample comprises fewer than 500,000 distinct CDR3 sequences, around 45% of them detected only once. The top ten clonotypes cover approximately 12% of the sample.

On this clonotype itself: It lacks a known antigen. No base-level quality is on record; no much larger clone is a single base apart.

Reading the germline V gene gives CDR1 WSHSY and CDR2 SAAADI. Compared with germline, V lacks 8 bases and J lacks 0 bases; bases without a gene match: 8. From the cysteine up to the phenylalanine, the CDR3 has a length of 15 residues. The CDR3 DNA has 45 bases and is translated from base 1. Surgical brain or tumor specimens were cryofrozen in liquid nitrogen immediately after resection, and peripheral blood cells were collected concurrently. The sequence was obtained from a human donor with low-grade glioma or glioblastoma, undergoing nonglioma brain surgery, or in good health (not recorded which). The sequence links TRBV10-2 to TRBJ2-5, with 8 bases in between that match TRBD2. Sequenced sample: glioma tissue, nonneoplastic brain tissue, or PBMCs (not recorded which). The CDR3 region reads CASEPTSGNQETQYF. The DNA reads as follows: TGCGCCAGCGAGCCCACTAGCGGAAACCAAGAGACCCAGTACTTC.